One and the same sample provided the 10 T cell receptor beta chains below, sequenced in a study of T cells in Graves' hyperthyroidism and ophthalmopathy. RNA transcripts provided the source from which TCR beta CDR3 regions were amplified. The study used the HTBI primer set for a first-round RT-PCR of the TCR CDR3. TCRdb used MiXCR to reprocess the multiplex PCR reads, holding one entry per CDR3 protein. The table shows 300,000 to 400,000 distinct CDR3 sequences, with 15% to 20% occurring only once. Sequencing input: blood. The receptors shown here come from a woman aged 45-65 years with Graves' hyperthyroidism.

This clonotype has just a few counts. A much more abundant neighbour one base away suggests this may be a read error. This chain links TRBV30 with TRBJ2-5, with 7 bases aligning to TRBD1. The CDR3 totals 13 residues. Germline-derived CDR1 and CDR2 are GTSNPN and SVGIG (reference sequence). Trimming took 3 bases from V and 0 from J; bases not matched to a gene: 1. Here the CDR3 reads CAWRQGNQETQYF. The CDR3 DNA reads as TGTGCCTGGAGACAGGGGAACCAAGAGACCCAGTACTTC.

A remark on this clonotype: A much larger clone lies one base from this, so it may be a read error. The chain couples TRBV9 to TRBJ2-3, with 11 bases fitting TRBD2. CDR1 and CDR2 from the germline V gene are SGDLS and YYNGEE. The CDR3 runs to 17 residues. V gave up 4 bases and J gave up 2 bases; unmatched junction bases: 9. The CDR3: CASSPGASGRFTDTQYF. DNA for the CDR3: TGTGCCAGCAGCCCGGGGGCTAGCGGGAGGTTCACAGATACGCAGTATTTT. Full variable domain (missing parts from reference TRBV9 and TRBJ2-3): DSGVTQTPKHLITATGQRVTLRCSPRSGDLSVYWYQQSLDQGLQFLIQYYNGEERAKGNILERFSAQQFPDLHSELNLSSLELGDSALYFCASSPGASGRFTDTQYFGPGTRLTVL.

The chain joins TRBV12-3 or TRBV12-4 to TRBJ2-1; D is ambiguous. The V end was cut by 2 bases, the J end by 6 bases, with 5 bases between. This CDR3 has 12 amino acids. The CDR3 bases are TGTGCCAGCAGTTTAAATGCCAATGAGCAGTTCTTC. This translates into CASSLNANEQFF.

This clonotype was counted between two and nine times. The genes are TRBV4-1 and TRBJ2-1; 9 positions agree with TRBD2. This CDR3 is 14 amino acids long. Germline CDR1 and CDR2: MGHRA and YSYEKL. Trimming took 8 bases from V and 3 from J; bases not matched to a gene: 5. CDR3 region: CASGPSGVYNEQFF. The CDR3 coding sequence is TGCGCCAGCGGGCCTAGCGGGGTCTACAATGAGCAGTTCTTC.

There are a few counts of this clonotype. J is TRBJ1-1 and V is TRBV18; D perhaps matches TRBD1 (5 bases). CDR3 size: 12 residues. Germline V gene sequence: CDR1 KGHSH, CDR2 LQKENI. The V end lost 2 bases, the J end lost 9 bases, and 10 bases lay between the germline ends. The CDR3 nucleotides read TGTGCCAGCTCACCAGAGGCAGGGCAAGCTTTCTTT. This codes for CASSPEAGQAFF.

The chain is built from TRBV30 and TRBJ1-6, with TRBD1 matching 10 bases. The CDR3 is made up of 15 amino acids. Germline CDR1 GTSNPN, CDR2 SVGIG (reference sequence). Trimming removed 0 bases from V and 7 bases from J; junction bases left unmatched: 3. Here the CDR3 DNA reads TGTGCCTGGAGTGTAAGGGGACAGGGGAATTCACCCCTCCACTTT. This sequence encodes CAWSVRGQGNSPLHF.

V is TRBV9 and J is TRBJ2-5; TRBD1 matches 8 bases. Germline CDR1 SGDLS, CDR2 YYNGEE. The V segment lost 3 bases and the J segment 5 bases; nucleotides outside the gene matches: 9. This CDR3 spans 15 amino acids. The CDR3 loop reads CASSARDRISETQYF. For the CDR3, the DNA is TGTGCCAGCAGCGCCCGGGACAGGATCTCGGAGACCCAGTACTTC.

The V call is TRBV4-2, the J call TRBJ2-1, with 7 bases that match TRBD2. Germline CDR1 LGHNA, CDR2 YNFKEQ. The V segment lost 0 bases and the J segment 4 bases; nucleotides outside the gene matches: 9. The CDR3 has 17 amino acids. In nucleotides, the CDR3 is TGTGCCAGCAGCCAAGATGAGGCTAGCGGCTATTACAATGAGCAGTTCTTC. Its protein product is CASSQDEASGYYNEQFF.

This chain links TRBV20-1 with TRBJ2-5, with 13 bases that match TRBD2. The germline V gene encodes CDR1 DFQATT and CDR2 SNEGSKA (reference sequence). J gave up 5 bases and V 6 bases, and 9 bases lay outside the gene matches. This CDR3 spans 15 amino acids. The CDR3 DNA sequence: TGCAGTGCCCTTAAACCGGGACTAGCGGGGGAGACCCAGTACTTC. This sequence encodes CSALKPGLAGETQYF.

The chain employs TRBV6-2 or TRBV6-3 and TRBJ1-6; D remains unclear. V was cut by 1 base and J by 10 bases, with 14 bases left in between. The CDR3 totals 15 residues. Germline V lookup: CDR1 MNHEY, CDR2 SVGEGT. DNA of the CDR3: TGTGCCAGCAGTTACTTTACGGAGCAACGGTCACCCCTCCACTTT. Its translation: CASSYFTEQRSPLHF.